This entry lists 13 T cell receptor beta chains sequenced from one sample in a study of CXCR3-negative and CXCR3-positive naive CD8 T cells. Study outcomes and limitations: Hydrophobicity was higher for TRB CDR3s found in CXCR3-positive naive cells than in CXCR3-negative naive cells.

cDNA libraries for TRB were generated by 5' RACE incorporating UMI labels. TCRdb reanalyzed the 5' RACE reads and collapses them to one entry per CDR3 protein, without DNA. In total, the table holds roughly 7,300 distinct CDR3 sequences. Which antigens these TCRs recognize remains unknown. The sequenced sample consisted of naive CXCR3+ CD8+ T cells from blood. Subset indicated: CD45RO-CCR7+CD27+CD95- naive CD8+ T cells expressing CXCR3 (TNR3+). The receptors stem from a human donor in good health. Some clones in this sample may be carry-over from other donors' samples.

This clonotype is classed as medium-sized by frequency. The rearrangement uses TRBV12-3 or TRBV12-4 and TRBJ2-5; TCRdb outputs TRBD2, but without DNA this stays unchecked. The CDR3 has 14 amino acids. CDR3: CASSLVELAGEQYF.

The chain carries TRBV29-1 and TRBJ2-1. This CDR3 region has 13 residues. CDR1 is SQVTM and CDR2 is ANQGSEA in the germline V gene. The chain's CDR3 is CSVDDGVDNEQFF.

By frequency, this clonotype is medium-sized. The chain couples TRBV7-9 to TRBJ2-5; the TCRdb D gene call, TRBD1, has no DNA to confirm it. The CDR3 sequence is 14 residues long. Germline V gene data show CDR1 as SEHNR and CDR2 as FQNEAQ (reference sequence). CDR3 in amino acids: CASSIRDGQETQYF.

The chain carries TRBV3-1 and TRBJ2-7. The CDR3 has 15 amino acids. The germline V gene has CDR1 LGHDT and CDR2 YNNKEL (reference sequence). The CDR3 spells CASSPLGGGAYEQYF.

Judged by frequency, this clonotype is medium-sized. V and J are TRBV6-5 and TRBJ2-2. This CDR3 is 13 amino acids long. Looked up from germline, CDR1 is MNHEY and CDR2 is SVGAGI. The CDR3 is CASSYSFAGELFF.

This clonotype is medium-sized by frequency. The chain has TRBV2 and TRBJ2-7. The CDR3 length is 16 residues. Germline loops: CDR1 SNHLY, CDR2 FYNNEI. The CDR3: CASSGSLVLDSYEQYF.

The rearrangement links TRBV28 to TRBJ2-7. The CDR3 sequence is 13 residues long. Germline CDR1 is MDHEN and CDR2 is SYDVKM. The CDR3 spells CASSLQGSYEQYF.

J is TRBJ2-1 and V is TRBV6-5. The CDR3 covers 13 residues. Germline V lookup: CDR1 MNHEY, CDR2 SVGAGI. The CDR3 is CASSYSRANEQFF.

This rearrangement joins TRBV29-1 to TRBJ2-3. The CDR3 is 13 residues long. In germline, CDR1 is SQVTM, CDR2 ANQGSEA. The CDR3 spells CSVVVSSTDTQYF.

According to its frequency, this clonotype is medium-sized (0.01 to 0.1%). This chain joins TRBV6-2 or TRBV6-3 and TRBJ1-2; the TCRdb D gene call, TRBD1, has no DNA to confirm it. Germline V gives CDR1 MNHEY, CDR2 SVGEGT. This CDR3 has 13 residues. The CDR3 reads CASRSTGDYGYTF.

This chain uses TRBV4-2 with TRBJ1-2; TCRdb's assignment of TRBD1 cannot be checked, as there is no DNA. CDR3 length equals 12 residues. CDR1 is LGHNA and CDR2 is YNFKEQ in the germline V gene. This CDR3 is CASSQTGEGYTF.

Judged by frequency, this clonotype is medium-sized. This rearrangement joins TRBV19 to TRBJ2-1. CDR3 length: 15 residues. Germline V gene data show CDR1 as LNHDA and CDR2 as SQIVND (reference sequence). CDR3 sequence reads: CASSIDDSSYNEQFF.

The chain carries TRBV29-1 and TRBJ1-3; TCRdb selects TRBD1, and the lack of DNA leaves this call unchecked. The V gene's germline CDR1 is SQVTM and CDR2 ANQGSEA. The CDR3 sequence is 13 residues long. The CDR3 sequence is CSVTTGLGNTIYF.